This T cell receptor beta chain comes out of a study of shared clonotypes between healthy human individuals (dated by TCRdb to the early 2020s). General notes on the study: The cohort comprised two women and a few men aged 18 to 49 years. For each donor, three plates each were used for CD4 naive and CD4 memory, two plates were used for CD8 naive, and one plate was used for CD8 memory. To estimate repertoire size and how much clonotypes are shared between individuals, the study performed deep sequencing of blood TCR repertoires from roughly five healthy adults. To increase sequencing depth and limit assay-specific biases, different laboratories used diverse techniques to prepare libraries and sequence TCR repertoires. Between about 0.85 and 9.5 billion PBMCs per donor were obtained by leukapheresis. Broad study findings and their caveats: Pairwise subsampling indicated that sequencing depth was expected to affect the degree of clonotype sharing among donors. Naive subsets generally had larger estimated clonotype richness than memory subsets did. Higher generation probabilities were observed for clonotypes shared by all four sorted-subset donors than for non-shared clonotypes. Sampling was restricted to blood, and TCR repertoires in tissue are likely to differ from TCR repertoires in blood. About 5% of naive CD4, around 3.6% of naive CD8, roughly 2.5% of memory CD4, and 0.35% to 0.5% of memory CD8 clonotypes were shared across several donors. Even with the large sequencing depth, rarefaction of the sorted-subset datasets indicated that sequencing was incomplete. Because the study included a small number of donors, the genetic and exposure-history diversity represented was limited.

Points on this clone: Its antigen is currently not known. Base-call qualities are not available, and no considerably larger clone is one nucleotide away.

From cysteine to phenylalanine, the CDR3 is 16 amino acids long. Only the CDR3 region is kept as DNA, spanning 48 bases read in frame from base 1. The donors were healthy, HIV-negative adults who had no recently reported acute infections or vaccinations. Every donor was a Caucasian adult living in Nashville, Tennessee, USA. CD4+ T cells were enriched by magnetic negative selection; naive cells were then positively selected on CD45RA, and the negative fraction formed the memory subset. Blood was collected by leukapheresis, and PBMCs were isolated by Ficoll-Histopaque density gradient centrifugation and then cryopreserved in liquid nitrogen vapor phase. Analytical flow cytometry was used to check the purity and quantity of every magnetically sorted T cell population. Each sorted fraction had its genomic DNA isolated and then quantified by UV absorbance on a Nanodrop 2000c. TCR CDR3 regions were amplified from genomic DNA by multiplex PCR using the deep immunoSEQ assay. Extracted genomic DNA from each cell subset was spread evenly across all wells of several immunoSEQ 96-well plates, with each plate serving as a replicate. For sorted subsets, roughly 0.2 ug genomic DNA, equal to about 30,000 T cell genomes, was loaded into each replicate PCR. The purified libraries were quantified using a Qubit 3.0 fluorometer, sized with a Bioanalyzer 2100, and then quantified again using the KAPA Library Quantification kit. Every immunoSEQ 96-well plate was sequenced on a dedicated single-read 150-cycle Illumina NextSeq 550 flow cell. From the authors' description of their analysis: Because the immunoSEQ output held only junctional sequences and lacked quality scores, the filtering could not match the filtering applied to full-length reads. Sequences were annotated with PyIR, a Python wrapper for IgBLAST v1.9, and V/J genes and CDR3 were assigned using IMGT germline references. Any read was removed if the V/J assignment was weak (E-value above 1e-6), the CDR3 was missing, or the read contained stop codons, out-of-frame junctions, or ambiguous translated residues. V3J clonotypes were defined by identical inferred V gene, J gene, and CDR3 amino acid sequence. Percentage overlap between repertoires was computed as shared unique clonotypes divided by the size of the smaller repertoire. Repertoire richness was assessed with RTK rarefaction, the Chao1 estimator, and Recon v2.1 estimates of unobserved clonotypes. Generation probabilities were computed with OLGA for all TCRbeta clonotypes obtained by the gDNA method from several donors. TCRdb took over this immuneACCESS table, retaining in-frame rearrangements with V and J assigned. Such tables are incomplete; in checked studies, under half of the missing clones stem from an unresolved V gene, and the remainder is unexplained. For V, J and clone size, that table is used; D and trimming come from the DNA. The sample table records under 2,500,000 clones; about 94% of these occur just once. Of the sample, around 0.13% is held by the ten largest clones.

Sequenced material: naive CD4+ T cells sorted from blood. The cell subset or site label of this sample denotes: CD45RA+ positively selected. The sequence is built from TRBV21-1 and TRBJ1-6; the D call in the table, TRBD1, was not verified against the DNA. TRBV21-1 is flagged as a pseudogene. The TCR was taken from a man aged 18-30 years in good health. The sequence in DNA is TGTGCCAGCAGCAAACCACAGGGGGCCGGTAATTCACCCCTCCACTTT. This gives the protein CASSKPQGAGNSPLHF.